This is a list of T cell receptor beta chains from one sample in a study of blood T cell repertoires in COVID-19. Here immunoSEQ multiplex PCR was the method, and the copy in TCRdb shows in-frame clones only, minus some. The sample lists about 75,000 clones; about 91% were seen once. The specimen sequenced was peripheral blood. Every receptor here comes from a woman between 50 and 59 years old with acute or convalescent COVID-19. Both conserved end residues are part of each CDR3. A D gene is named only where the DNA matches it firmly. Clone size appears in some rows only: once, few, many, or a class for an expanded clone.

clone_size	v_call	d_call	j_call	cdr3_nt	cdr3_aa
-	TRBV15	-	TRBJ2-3	TGTGCCACCAGCAGAGAGTTCGGGTTCGGCGTTACGCAGTATTTT	CATSREFGFGVTQYF
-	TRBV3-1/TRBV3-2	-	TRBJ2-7	TGTGCCAGCAGCCAAGACGACAGATACTACGAGCAGTACTTC	CASSQDDRYYEQYF
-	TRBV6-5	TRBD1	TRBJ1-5	TGTGCCAGCAGGGAGCGACAGGGTGGGCAGCCCCAGCATTTT	CASRERQGGQPQHF
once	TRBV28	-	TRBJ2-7	TGTGCCAGCAAACAGGCCCTCTACGAGCAGTACTTC	CASKQALYEQYF
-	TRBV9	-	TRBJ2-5	TGTGCCAGCAGCCCAGGACAGAGACCTCAAGAGACCCAGTACTTC	CASSPGQRPQETQYF
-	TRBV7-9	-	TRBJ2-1	TGTGCCAGCAGCGACAGGCTACACGCCAGCAATGAGCAGTTCTTC	CASSDRLHASNEQFF
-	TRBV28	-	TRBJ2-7	TGTGCCACCTCCCGAACGGGACAACGCTACGAGCAGTACTTC	CATSRTGQRYEQYF
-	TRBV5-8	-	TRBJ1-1	TGTGCCAGCAGCGCGGGCTGGGGTCTGAGCACTGAAGCTTTCTTT	CASSAGWGLSTEAFF
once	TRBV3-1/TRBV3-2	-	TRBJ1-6	TGTGCCAGCAGCCAGGCGGGCGCGGGGTCACCCCTCCACTTT	CASSQAGAGSPLHF
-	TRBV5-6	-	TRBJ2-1	TGTGCCAGTCGAGGGCCTACAACAACCAATGAGCAGTTCTTC	CASRGPTTTNEQFF
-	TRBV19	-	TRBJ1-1	TGTGCCAGTAGTTCTGGATACCGGGGCACTGAAGCTTTCTTT	CASSSGYRGTEAFF
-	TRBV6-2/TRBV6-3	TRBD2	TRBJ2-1	TGTGCCAGCAGCCTACGTCTAGCGGGAGTCTTAGAGCAGTTCTTC	CASSLRLAGVLEQFF
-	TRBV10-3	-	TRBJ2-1	TGTGCCATCAGTGAGGGGACAACAGGGAATGAGCAGTTCTTC	CAISEGTTGNEQFF
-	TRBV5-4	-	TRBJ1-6	TGTGCCAGCAGCTTCGGACAGAACTATAATTCACCCCTCCACTTT	CASSFGQNYNSPLHF
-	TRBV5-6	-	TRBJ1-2	TGTGCCAGCAGCGATGATGACAGGTCGGACTATGGCTACACCTTC	CASSDDDRSDYGYTF
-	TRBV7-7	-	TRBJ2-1	TGTGCTAGCAGCTTAGCGGGACAGGTCAATGAGCAGTTCTTC	CASSLAGQVNEQFF
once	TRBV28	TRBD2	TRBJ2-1	TGTGCCACCCTTAGCGGGAGGCCCAGCTCCTACAATGAGCAGTTCTTC	CATLSGRPSSYNEQFF
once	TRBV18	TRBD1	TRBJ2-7	TGTGCCAGCTCTCCGACCAACCGGGACAGGACCTACGAGCAGTACTTC	CASSPTNRDRTYEQYF
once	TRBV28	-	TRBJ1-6	TGTGCCAGCAGTTTTTCGGGGGTTAGTTCCTATAATTCACCCCTCCACTTT	CASSFSGVSSYNSPLHF
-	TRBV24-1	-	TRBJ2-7	TGTGCCACCAGTCCGACAGGCTACGAGCAGTACTTC	CATSPTGYEQYF
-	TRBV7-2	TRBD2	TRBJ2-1	TGTGCCAGCAGCCTCACTAGCGGTGGCGGGTACAATGAGCAGTTCTTC	CASSLTSGGGYNEQFF
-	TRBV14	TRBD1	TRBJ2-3	TGTGCCAGCAGCCAATTACAGGGGCACTCCACAGATACGCAGTATTTT	CASSQLQGHSTDTQYF
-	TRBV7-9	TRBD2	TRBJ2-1	TGTGCCAGCAGCTTGACTAGCGGCGGGAATGAGCAGTTCTTC	CASSLTSGGNEQFF
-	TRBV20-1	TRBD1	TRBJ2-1	TGCAGTGCTAGTGGCAGGGGGCGCTTCTTC	CSASGRGRFF
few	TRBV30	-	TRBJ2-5	TGTGCCTGGAGTGTACAGAACAGGGAGACCCAGTACTTC	CAWSVQNRETQYF
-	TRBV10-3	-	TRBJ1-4	TGTGCCATCAGTGAGGGAGACGGTGAAAAACTGTTTTTT	CAISEGDGEKLFF
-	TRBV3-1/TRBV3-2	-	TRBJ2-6	TGTGCCAGCAGCCCACTCAACCCCTCCGGGGACTCTGGGGCCAACGTCCTGACTTTC	CASSPLNPSGDSGANVLTF
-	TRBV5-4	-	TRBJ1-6	TGTGCCAGCAGCCCCTCGAGCTCCTATAATTCACCCCTCCACTTT	CASSPSSSYNSPLHF
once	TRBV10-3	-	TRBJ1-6	TGTGCCATCAGTGTGGAGGGTTTTGGGTCACCCCTCCACTTT	CAISVEGFGSPLHF
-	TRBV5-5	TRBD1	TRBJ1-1	TGTGCCAGCAGCTTGGTACCTGACAGGGCCACTGAAGCTTTCTTT	CASSLVPDRATEAFF
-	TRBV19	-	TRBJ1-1	TGTGCCAGTAGTATCCTGCCGGACAGCAACACTGAAGCTTTCTTT	CASSILPDSNTEAFF
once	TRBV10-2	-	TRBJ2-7	TGCGCCAGCAGGTGGACAGCCGAGTCCTACGAGCAGTACTTC	CASRWTAESYEQYF
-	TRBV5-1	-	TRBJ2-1	TGCGCCAGCAGCTTGGACAGCGTAGGGGCCGGTAATGAGCAGTTCTTC	CASSLDSVGAGNEQFF
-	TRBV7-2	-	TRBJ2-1	TGTGCCAGCAGCTTAGCCCGCGACTATGAGCAGTTCTTC	CASSLARDYEQFF